These 9 T cell receptor beta chains came from one sample sequenced in a study of cytomegalovirus exposure and HLA in healthy donors. Here immunoSEQ multiplex PCR was the method, and the copy in TCRdb shows in-frame clones only, minus some. The sample includes over 110,000 clones, around 84% of them seen just once. What was sequenced was PBMCs. All receptors derive from a man between 18 and 35 years old in good health and CMV-seropositive.

Of note for this clone: Other DNA sequences in this specimen translate into the identical CDR3. The chain combines TRBV6-4 with TRBJ2-1; 8 bases are shared with TRBD1. This CDR3 spans 13 amino acids. Germline lookup yields CDR1 MRHNA and CDR2 SNTAGT. With 4 bases clipped from V and 7 bases from J, the junction kept 3 bases outside the gene matches. The CDR3 is CASSGTGLNEQFF. DNA for the CDR3: TGTGCCAGCAGTGGGACAGGGTTGAATGAGCAGTTCTTC.

The chain recombines TRBV11-2 with TRBJ2-1; TRBD2 matches 9 bases. CDR1 and CDR2 (germline): SGHAT, FQNNGV. This CDR3 contains 17 residues. The J segment lost 7 bases and the V segment lost 0 bases, leaving 10 bases of the junction unmatched. CDR3 coding DNA: TGTGCCAGCAGCTTAGACAGAGCGGGGGGATTATTTAATGAGCAGTTCTTC. Translation: CASSLDRAGGLFNEQFF.

This clone has only one observation. V usage is TRBV11-1 and J usage is TRBJ2-1; no clear D gene. Trimming stripped 6 bases from V and 5 bases from J, with 5 bases between. This CDR3 contains 11 residues. Germline CDR1 SGHAT, CDR2 FQDESV (reference sequence). As DNA, the CDR3 is TGTGCCAGCAGTCCTAACAATGAGCAGTTCTTC. Residues: CASSPNNEQFF.

V is TRBV10-3 and J is TRBJ2-3; no clear D gene. Germline V lookup: CDR1 ENHRY, CDR2 SYGVKD. V was pared by 5 bases and J by 3 bases, with 9 bases between. The CDR3 has 13 amino acids. CDR3 amino acids: CAISRRGTDTQYF. The CDR3 bases are TGTGCCATCAGTCGAAGAGGAACAGATACGCAGTATTTT.

The gene calls are TRBV5-1 and TRBJ1-2, with a weak D call TRBD1 (6 bases). The germline V gene encodes CDR1 SGHRS and CDR2 YFSETQ. The CDR3 totals 13 residues. Trimming stripped 1 base from V and 3 bases from J, with 7 bases between. As DNA, the CDR3 is TGCGCCAGCAGCTTGCCAGGGGACTATGGCTACACCTTC. The encoded protein is CASSLPGDYGYTF.

V and J are TRBV18 and TRBJ1-3; D is ambiguous. Germline V lookup: CDR1 KGHSH, CDR2 LQKENI. The CDR3 has 16 residues. V was trimmed by 2 bases and J by 0 bases, leaving 11 bases between them. The CDR3 DNA is TGTGCCAGCTCACCAATCGGCGGGAGCTCTGGAAACACCATATATTTT. This sequence encodes CASSPIGGSSGNTIYF.

This chain connects TRBV30 to TRBJ1-5; maybe TRBD1 (5 bases). This CDR3 has 13 amino acids. Trimming cost V 3 bases and J 7 bases, with 13 bases left between them. Germline lookup yields CDR1 GTSNPN and CDR2 SVGIG (reference sequence). The CDR3 region has the DNA TGTGCCTGGAGAACGGGGGTGAAACAGCCCCAGCATTTT. Translated, it gives CAWRTGVKQPQHF.

J is TRBJ2-7 and V is TRBV5-1; 9 nucleotides line up with TRBD2. Germline V gives CDR1 SGHRS, CDR2 YFSETQ. With 0 bases clipped from V and 2 bases from J, the junction kept 12 bases outside the gene matches. This CDR3 is built from 18 residues. Written as DNA, the CDR3 is TGCGCCAGCAGCTTGGCCTATTCCGAGCGGGGGGAAACCTACGAGCAGTACTTC. Its protein product is CASSLAYSERGETYEQYF.

This chain joins TRBV27 and TRBJ2-7; maybe TRBD2 (7 bases). Per the germline V gene, CDR1 is MNHEY and CDR2 is SMNVEV (reference sequence). Trimming left V 6 bases short and J 3 bases short, with 15 bases between. CDR3 length: 14 amino acids. In nucleotides, the CDR3 is TGTGCCAGCAGCCTTAGGGGGGAGGGCTACGAGCAGTACTTC. Translation: CASSLRGEGYEQYF.